The 6 T cell receptor beta chains given below trace back to one sample, sequenced in a study of CD8+ T cells in alopecia areata. Treatment here: oral pan-JAK inhibitor, 5-10 mg twice daily. Following extraction, RNA underwent reverse transcription to cDNA, which served as the sequencing template. Generated by immunoSEQ multiplex PCR, the TCRdb table keeps only in-frame clones and is missing some. The sample lists 130,000 or so clones, about 86% occurring once. The sample here was CD8+ T cells sorted from blood, taken at week 4, from a patient treated with tofacitinib. The receptors here all came from a human donor with alopecia areata.

V and J are TRBV7-9 and TRBJ2-3; D is unclear. From germline, CDR1 is SEHNR and CDR2 FQNEAQ (reference sequence). This CDR3 comprises 15 residues. V dropped 7 bases and J dropped 3 bases, with 17 bases sitting between them. This chain's CDR3 is CASTLNPAPTDTQYF. CDR3 DNA sequence: TGTGCCAGCACCCTTAATCCAGCACCTACAGATACGCAGTATTTT. The variable domain in full, with the rest retrieved from reference TRBV7-9 and TRBJ2-3, is DTGVSQNPRHKITKRGQNVTFRCDPISEHNRLYWYRQTLGQGPEFLTYFQNEAQLEKSRLLSDRFSAERPKGSFSTLEIQRTEQGDSAMYLCASTLNPAPTDTQYFGPGTRLTVL.

This chain links TRBV25-1 with TRBJ2-3; D is unresolved. Between the trimmed V and J ends, which lost 4 bases and 1 base, there was a span of 12 bases. The CDR3 totals 15 residues. In germline, CDR1 is MGHDK, CDR2 SYGVNS. In DNA, the CDR3 is TGTGCCAGCAGTGGGTACGGGCCCCGCACAGATACGCAGTATTTT. It encodes CASSGYGPRTDTQYF.

The V and J genes are TRBV29-1 and TRBJ2-6; D is possibly TRBD1 (5 bases). The CDR3 is 14 amino acids. In germline, CDR1 is SQVTM, CDR2 ANQGSEA. Deletions cut 6 bases from V and 0 bases from J, with 9 bases between. The CDR3 here is CSVHDSSGANVLTF. The DNA of the CDR3 is TGCAGCGTGCACGACAGCTCTGGGGCCAACGTCCTGACTTTC. The variable domain in full, completed from reference TRBV29-1 and TRBJ2-6, reads SAVISQKPSRDICQRGTSLTIQCQVDSQVTMMFWYRQQPGQSLTLIATANQGSEATYESGFVIDKFPISRPNLTFSTLTVSNMSPEDSSIYLCSVHDSSGANVLTFGAGSRLTVL.

This clone was observed once. This chain uses TRBV29-1 with TRBJ2-3, with TRBD2 identical over 7 bases. Trimming removed 0 bases from V and 4 bases from J; junction bases left unmatched: 7. Germline CDR1 reads SQVTM; CDR2 reads ANQGSEA. The CDR3 length is 15 residues. The chain's CDR3 is CSVEDPRETADTQYF. The CDR3 DNA is TGCAGCGTTGAAGATCCGCGGGAGACCGCAGATACGCAGTATTTT.

V gene TRBV7-9 combines with J gene TRBJ2-7, with TRBD1 as a possible D gene (5 bases). The germline V and J ends were trimmed by 1 base and 0 bases, with 10 bases remaining between them. Germline V gene sequence: CDR1 SEHNR, CDR2 FQNEAQ (reference sequence). The CDR3 consists of 15 residues. In DNA form, the CDR3 reads TGTGCCAGCAGCTTAGTGACAGCCAGCTCCTACGAGCAGTACTTC. This translates into CASSLVTASSYEQYF.

Of note for this clone: Other DNA sequences in the same sample also yield this CDR3. The rearrangement uses TRBV27 and TRBJ1-2; the D gene is possibly TRBD1 (6 bases). Per germline, CDR1 MNHEY and CDR2 SMNVEV (reference sequence). The CDR3 spans 11 residues. The V end lost 6 bases, the J end lost 6 bases, and 8 bases lay between the germline ends. The DNA for the CDR3 is TGTGCCAGCAGCAAGGGGGATGGCTACACCTTC. Protein product: CASSKGDGYTF.